The rows below give T cell receptor beta chains drawn from one sample of a study of blood T cell repertoires in COVID-19. The table came from immunoSEQ multiplex PCR; TCRdb's copy has only in-frame clones and leaves some out. The data show 200,000 to 300,000 clones, about 89% seen once. Material: peripheral blood. The receptors here all came from a woman aged 40 to 50 who had recovered from COVID-19. Both conserved end residues are part of each CDR3. The D gene is left open where the match is weak. Not every row has a clone size; where given, it reads once, few, many or a size class.

clone_size	d_call	j_call	v_call	cdr3_nt	cdr3_aa
-	-	TRBJ1-3	TRBV3-1/TRBV3-2	TGTGCCAGCAGCCCGTCGGCGGGGAACACCATATATTTT	CASSPSAGNTIYF
-	TRBD1	TRBJ1-2	TRBV3-1/TRBV3-2	TGTGCCAGCAGCCTACGACAGGGGGCTGGCTACACCTTC	CASSLRQGAGYTF
-	-	TRBJ1-3	TRBV2	TGTGCCAGCAATCGCGGCAGGGCCCTCTCTGGAAACACCATATATTTT	CASNRGRALSGNTIYF
few	-	TRBJ2-5	TRBV2	TGTGCCAGCAGTGGGACAGTCAAAGAGACCCAGTACTTC	CASSGTVKETQYF
-	TRBD1	TRBJ2-3	TRBV10-3	TGTGCCATCAGCGGACAGGGGCTGGTAGATACGCAGTATTTT	CAISGQGLVDTQYF
-	TRBD1	TRBJ1-1	TRBV4-1	TGCGCCAGCAGCCGAGACAGGGACACTGAAGCTTTCTTT	CASSRDRDTEAFF
-	TRBD1	TRBJ2-5	TRBV14	TGTGCCAGCAGCCCGGGACAGGGGGCGAGGGAGACCCAGTACTTC	CASSPGQGARETQYF
-	-	TRBJ1-2	TRBV2	TGTGCCAGCAGTGAAACGGCTGCGGGTGGCTACACCTTC	CASSETAAGGYTF
-	-	TRBJ1-2	TRBV2	TGTGCCACCCGGGGGGTTCCTAACTATGGCTACACCTTC	CATRGVPNYGYTF
-	-	TRBJ1-2	TRBV14	TGTGCCAGCAGCCAAGCCGAGCGGGGTAGATATGGCTACACCTTC	CASSQAERGRYGYTF
once	TRBD1	TRBJ1-1	TRBV7-3	TGTGCCAGCAGCTTAACGGGAAGGGGGCTCACTGAAGCTTTCTTT	CASSLTGRGLTEAFF
once	TRBD1	TRBJ2-5	TRBV5-4	TGTGCCAGCAGCCCACGACAGGGGGGGGAGACCCAGTACTTC	CASSPRQGGETQYF
-	TRBD1	TRBJ1-2	TRBV7-9	TGTGCCAGCAGCTTGCTGGAGGGGGCCTATGGCTACACCTTC	CASSLLEGAYGYTF
-	-	TRBJ2-7	TRBV27	TGTGCCAGCAGCCCCGGACAGCCCCCCTACGAGCAGTACTTC	CASSPGQPPYEQYF
-	-	TRBJ1-6	TRBV7-2	TGTGCCAGCAGCTGGGACTCAAACCTGGGGTCACCCCTCCACTTT	CASSWDSNLGSPLHF
-	TRBD1	TRBJ1-2	TRBV4-3	TGCGCCAGCAGCCAAGGACGACAGGGTAGCTATGGCTACACCTTC	CASSQGRQGSYGYTF
-	-	TRBJ2-3	TRBV11-3	TGTGCCAGCAGCCCATCACTAGGGCGACCAGATACGCAGTATTTT	CASSPSLGRPDTQYF
-	TRBD1	TRBJ2-5	TRBV7-6	TGTGCCAGCAGCTTGACAGGGCTTGATGAAGAGACCCAGTACTTC	CASSLTGLDEETQYF
once	-	TRBJ1-2	TRBV5-1	TGCGCCAGCAGCTTCCCCGGGTTTTATGGCTACACCTTC	CASSFPGFYGYTF
-	-	TRBJ1-1	TRBV4-3	TGCGCCAGCAGCCAAGCGTCAGGGGACAACACTGAAGCTTTCTTT	CASSQASGDNTEAFF
-	-	TRBJ1-1	TRBV5-4	TGTGCCAGCAGCCCCCCCGGGGGTGAAGCTTTCTTT	CASSPPGGEAFF
-	TRBD2	TRBJ2-3	TRBV15	TGTGCCACCAGCGCCCCCGGGGGGAGCACAGATACGCAGTATTTT	CATSAPGGSTDTQYF
-	TRBD1	TRBJ2-7	TRBV19	TGTGCCAGTAGTATAAGGACAGGGGATCGCTACGAGCAGTACTTC	CASSIRTGDRYEQYF
-	TRBD1	TRBJ1-5	TRBV4-1	TGCGCCAGCAGCCAAGCCGGGACAGATAGCAATCAGCCCCAGCATTTT	CASSQAGTDSNQPQHF
-	-	TRBJ2-1	TRBV7-3	TGTGCCAGCAGCTCAGGAGGGTCGAATTACAATGAGCAGTTCTTC	CASSSGGSNYNEQFF
-	TRBD2	TRBJ2-2	TRBV2	TGTGCCAGCGGGAGACTAGCGGAAACCGGGGAGCTGTTTTTT	CASGRLAETGELFF
-	-	TRBJ1-5	TRBV19	TGTGCCAGTAGGACACTGTATAGCAATCAGCCCCAGCATTTT	CASRTLYSNQPQHF
-	TRBD2	TRBJ2-7	TRBV6-5	TGTGCCAGCAGTTGGGGGACTAGCGGGGCTCATGGGCAGTACTTC	CASSWGTSGAHGQYF
-	-	TRBJ2-3	TRBV6-5	TGTGCCAGCCAGGAAGGCGGGGAAACAGATACGCAGTATTTT	CASQEGGETDTQYF